A selection of T cell receptor beta chains follows, all from one sample in a study of cytomegalovirus exposure and HLA in healthy donors. Profiled with immunoSEQ multiplex PCR; TCRdb holds only in-frame clones, not every one. The sample holds about 180,000 clones; around 75% are singletons and the top ten take about 2.7%. Specimen: PBMCs. The receptors derive from a male donor in good health and CMV-seronegative. Each CDR3 is given with its conserved first and last residue. A D gene is named only where the DNA matches it firmly. Not all rows give a size; the values are once, few, many and, for expanded clones, a class.

CASRPQDAVHEQYF,TGTGCCAGCAGACCCCAAGATGCGGTCCACGAGCAGTACTTC,14,NA,TRBV6-6,TRBJ2-7,NA
CASSVQAYGYTF,TGTGCCAGCAGTGTGCAGGCCTATGGCTACACCTTC,12,NA,TRBV6-1,TRBJ1-2,NA
CATSRDRAPNEKLFF,TGTGCCACCAGCAGGGACAGGGCACCCAATGAAAAACTGTTTTTT,15,few,TRBV15,TRBJ1-4,TRBD1
CASSDGDRGFNSPLHF,TGTGCCAGCAGTGACGGGGACAGGGGTTTTAATTCACCCCTCCACTTT,16,once,TRBV25-1,TRBJ1-6,TRBD1
CASSPLRGRDEQYF,TGTGCCAGCTCACCACTTAGAGGCAGGGACGAGCAGTACTTC,14,NA,TRBV18,TRBJ2-7,NA
CAWRGGRAPGELFF,TGTGCCTGGAGGGGCGGGAGGGCCCCCGGGGAGCTGTTTTTT,14,NA,TRBV30,TRBJ2-2,TRBD2
CASSLTSGSTDTQYF,TGTGCCAGCAGTTTGACTAGCGGGAGCACAGATACGCAGTATTTT,15,NA,TRBV28,TRBJ2-3,TRBD2
CASSLELSTDTQYF,TGTGCCAGCAGCTTAGAACTCAGCACAGATACGCAGTATTTT,14,NA,TRBV7-9,TRBJ2-3,NA
CASSSGLAGVDTQYF,TGTGCCAGCAGCTCCGGACTAGCGGGAGTAGATACGCAGTATTTT,15,NA,TRBV6-5,TRBJ2-3,TRBD2
CASSLFPTQGYEQYF,TGTGCCAGCAGTTTGTTTCCCACTCAGGGTTACGAGCAGTACTTC,15,NA,TRBV28,TRBJ2-7,NA
CASSDGQSSNQPQHF,TGTGCCAGCAGTGATGGACAGTCCAGCAATCAGCCCCAGCATTTT,15,NA,TRBV6-6,TRBJ1-5,NA
CATSRGGGMNTEAFF,TGTGCCACCAGCAGAGGAGGGGGCATGAACACTGAAGCTTTCTTT,15,NA,TRBV15,TRBJ1-1,TRBD1
CASRPPAGGETQYF,TGTGCCAGCAGGCCCCCCGCCGGGGGGGAGACCCAGTACTTC,14,NA,TRBV28,TRBJ2-5,TRBD2
CASSLDGGNTIYF,TGTGCCAGCAGCTTGGACGGTGGAAACACCATATATTTT,13,NA,TRBV5-4,TRBJ1-3,NA
CASSWDRGGTEAFF,TGCGCCAGCAGCTGGGACAGGGGAGGGACTGAAGCTTTCTTT,14,NA,TRBV5-1,TRBJ1-1,TRBD1
CASSFRRQGAYEQYF,TGTGCCAGCAGTTTTCGGCGCCAGGGGGCCTACGAGCAGTACTTC,15,once,TRBV28,TRBJ2-7,TRBD1
CASSLGSPSRSQPQHF,TGTGCCAGCAGCTTGGGTAGTCCATCGCGGTCTCAGCCCCAGCATTTT,16,few,TRBV5-8,TRBJ1-5,NA
CASSLTTAYNEQFF,TGTGCCAGCAGTTTAACGACAGCCTACAATGAGCAGTTCTTC,14,NA,TRBV6-5,TRBJ2-1,NA
CASSEVRYEQFF,TGTGCCAGCAGTGAAGTCAGGTATGAGCAGTTCTTC,12,NA,TRBV6-1,TRBJ2-1,NA
CATGGDPSYF,TGTGCCACCGGAGGGGACCCGTCATACTTC,10,NA,TRBV19,TRBJ2-4,NA
CAWSVSGTNQPQHF,TGTGCCTGGAGTGTATCTGGGACTAATCAGCCCCAGCATTTT,14,NA,TRBV30,TRBJ1-5,NA
CASMGDSLYTDTQYF,TGCGCCAGCATGGGGGACAGCCTATACACAGATACGCAGTATTTT,15,once,TRBV5-1,TRBJ2-3,TRBD1
CASSQDPLAGGGNEQFF,TGCGCCAGCAGCCAAGATCCCCTAGCGGGAGGGGGCAATGAGCAGTTCTTC,17,few,TRBV4-3,TRBJ2-1,TRBD2